The 21 T cell receptor beta chains below were found in one sample sequenced in a study of tumor-infiltrating lymphocytes in primary liver carcinoma. From 500 ng of total RNA, TCR beta-specific cDNA was reverse-transcribed using a constant-region primer. Three-round nested multiplex PCR performed with slightly modified ARM-PCR produced the TCR beta libraries. TRBV1-TRBV30 forward primers paired with a C-beta reverse primer drove the first two PCR rounds, roughly 9 cycles each. TCRdb re-derived calls from the multiplex PCR reads in MiXCR, one entry per CDR3 protein. The data show about 320,000 distinct CDR3 sequences, almost 60% seen once. Extraction also yielded germline DNA, while blood RNA was obtained from unsorted whole blood. Sequenced material: peripheral blood. All receptors derive from a woman aged 25 to 39 with primary liver carcinoma and hepatitis B virus infection.

Points on this clonotype: It is likely a read error, because the conserved phenylalanine at the end of the CDR3 is missing. The V call is TRBV12-3 or TRBV12-4, the J call TRBJ2-6, with D possibly being TRBD1 or TRBD2 (5 bases each). The CDR3 consists of 16 residues. V gave up 1 base and J gave up 4 bases, with 11 bases separating them. The CDR3 nucleotides read TGTGCCAGCAGTTTAGGGTGGGGGAGCGGGGCCAACGTCCTGACTTCC. This translates into CASSLGWGSGANVLTS.

Turning to this clonotype: Just one base apart from a much larger clone, this may be a read error. The conserved closing phenylalanine or tryptophan is absent in this CDR3, likely reflecting a read error. J is TRBJ2-4 and V is TRBV12-3 or TRBV12-4, with TRBD1 as a possible D gene (5 bases). V was trimmed by 1 base and J by 8 bases, leaving 15 bases between them. The CDR3 runs to 15 residues. CDR3 coding DNA: TGTGCCAGCAGTTTAGACAGGCTGAGGTGGGACATTCAGTACTTG. Translation gives CASSLDRLRWDIQYL.

This clonotype was seen only once. This may be a read error, as it is one base from a much larger clone. J is TRBJ2-1 and V is TRBV28; weak D call: TRBD2 (5 bases). Germline loops: CDR1 MDHEN, CDR2 SYDVKM. Trimming cost V 6 bases and J 7 bases, with 19 bases left between them. The length of the CDR3 is 15 residues. CDR3 residues: CASRQEGRWRNEQFF. DNA for the CDR3: TGTGCCAGCAGACAAGAGGGCCGGTGGAGGAATGAGCAGTTCTTC.

The table lists this clonotype with a few counts. The chain is built from TRBV5-6 and TRBJ2-1; weak D call: TRBD2 (6 bases). The CDR3 runs 14 residues. In germline, CDR1 is SGHDT, CDR2 YYEEEE. V was clipped by 0 bases and J by 7 bases, with 11 bases between them. CDR3 residues: CASSLGSGGNEQFF. CDR3 nucleotides: TGTGCCAGCAGCTTGGGTAGCGGAGGGAATGAGCAGTTCTTC.

The rearrangement uses TRBV6-5 and TRBJ1-5; D ambiguous. The J call may be mistaken, given a closer DNA end match to TRBJ2-3. There are 15 residues in the CDR3. The germline gives CDR1 MNHEY, CDR2 SVGAGI. The CDR3 nucleotides read TGTGCCAGCAGTTACTCGGCACCCCTCCATCAGCCCCAGTATTTT. Residues: CASSYSAPLHQPQYF.

The V and J genes are TRBV23-1 and TRBJ2-5; weak D call: TRBD2 (6 bases). TRBV23-1 is placed among ORFs of uncertain function. This CDR3 contains 12 residues. With 4 bases removed from V and 7 bases from J, the gap between germline ends came to 10 bases. In DNA form, the CDR3 reads TGCGCCAGCAGTCGGCCGGGGGTGACCCAGTACTTC. It translates to CASSRPGVTQYF.

The chain combines TRBV19 with TRBJ2-2; D is unresolved. Per germline, CDR1 LNHDA and CDR2 SQIVND (reference sequence). The CDR3 totals 14 residues. V was cut by 10 bases and J by 1 base, with 13 bases left in between. The CDR3 sequence: CATRPGLNTGELFF. The CDR3 coding sequence is TGTGCCACCCGGCCGGGCCTGAACACCGGGGAGCTGTTTTTT.

This clonotype appeared a single time. Compared with germline, one end of the junction differs, possibly owing to a read error. The rearrangement joins TRBV4-2 to TRBJ2-7; D gene uncertain. CDR1 is LGHNA and CDR2 is YNFKEQ in the germline V gene. The CDR3 is made up of 15 amino acids. CDR3 sequence reads: CTSSWQVGSSYEQYF. The CDR3 DNA reads as TGTACCAGCAGCTGGCAGGTGGGCAGCTCCTACGAGCAGTACTTC.

V and J are TRBV12-3 or TRBV12-4 and TRBJ1-1; D is uncertain. Trimming pared 5 bases from V and 5 bases from J, leaving 12 bases between. The CDR3 has 13 residues. In DNA form, the CDR3 reads TGTGCCAGCAGTCGGATAAGAATAACTGAAGCTTTCTTT. Amino acids: CASSRIRITEAFF.

Notes on this clonotype: Because it lacks the conserved phenylalanine or tryptophan at the end, this CDR3 is likely a read error. The chain combines TRBV12-3 or TRBV12-4 with TRBJ2-3, with D unclear. V was cut by 9 bases and J by 6 bases, with 10 bases left in between. The CDR3 totals 11 residues. In nucleotides, the CDR3 is TGTGCCAGTTCCCGGACGGATACGCAGTATTAT. Its translation is CASSRTDTQYY.

The V gene is TRBV5-4, the J gene TRBJ2-7, with 9 bases aligning to TRBD2. Germline V gene lookup returns CDR1 SGHNT and CDR2 YYREEE (reference sequence). The CDR3 is 14 amino acids. Germline trimming cut 4 bases from V and 7 bases from J; bases unmatched to any gene: 9. In DNA, the CDR3 is TGTGCCAGCAGCCAAGAGGCGGGAGGGAGGGAGCAGTACTTC. Translating it yields CASSQEAGGREQYF. Full variable domain (outside the CDR3, taken from reference TRBV5-4 and TRBJ2-7): ETGVTQSPTHLIKTRGQQVTLRCSSQSGHNTVSWYQQALGQGPQFIFQYYREEENGRGNFPPRFSGLQFPNYSSELNVNALELDDSALYLCASSQEAGGREQYFGPGTRLTVT.

As for this clonotype: A much larger clone differs by one base, so this may be a read error. V usage is TRBV6-1 and J usage is TRBJ1-6, with TRBD1 as a possible D gene (5 bases). Germline values: CDR1 MNHNS, CDR2 SASEGT. CDR3 length: 14 residues. Trimming cost V 1 base and J 11 bases, with 12 bases left between them. This chain's CDR3 is CASSEVTGNTPLHF. CDR3 nucleotides: TGTGCCAGCAGTGAAGTCACAGGAAATACACCCCTCCACTTT.

Note on this clonotype: A much bigger clone sits one base away, suggesting this may be a read error. J is TRBJ1-1 and V is TRBV4-1, with D maybe TRBD1 (5 bases). The CDR3 loop spans 14 amino acids. Germline CDR1 reads MGHRA; CDR2 reads YSYEKL. V lost 0 bases and J 7 bases, leaving 12 bases between the germline ends. The CDR3 reads CASSQDVFRGEAFF. The CDR3 bases are TGCGCCAGCAGCCAAGATGTCTTTAGGGGTGAAGCTTTCTTT.

About this clonotype: This may be a read error: a much more frequent sequence differs by one nucleotide. This likely comes from a read error, as the CDR3 has no conserved phenylalanine or tryptophan at its end. This sequence joins TRBV29-1 and TRBJ2-5; D is unresolved. The V end was cut by 7 bases, the J end by 5 bases, with 11 bases between. Germline V lookup: CDR1 SQVTM, CDR2 ANQGSEA. The CDR3 contains 11 residues. CDR3 loop: CSAPMGETQYY. CDR3 DNA sequence: TGCAGCGCCCCGATGGGGGAGACCCAGTACTAC.

The chain uses TRBV12-3 or TRBV12-4 and TRBJ1-1; D is possibly TRBD1 (6 bases). The V end lost 2 bases, the J end lost 3 bases, and 13 bases lay between the germline ends. This CDR3 has 15 residues. The chain's CDR3 is CASSLQGRRDTEAFF. The CDR3 DNA sequence: TGTGCCAGCAGTTTACAGGGGCGAAGGGACACTGAAGCTTTCTTT.

In its sample, this clonotype was seen a few times. V usage is TRBV6-1 and J usage is TRBJ2-7; tentative D call: TRBD2 (5 bases). The CDR3 has 17 residues. The V gene's germline CDR1 is MNHNS and CDR2 SASEGT. V was trimmed by 1 base and J by 1 base, leaving 17 bases between them. CDR3 loop: CASSEGYFGLISYEQYF. The CDR3, as DNA: TGTGCCAGCAGTGAAGGGTACTTTGGACTCATATCCTACGAGCAGTACTTC.

In regard to this clonotype: The CDR3 end shows no conserved phenylalanine or tryptophan, and so a read error is likely. The chain carries TRBV7-9 and TRBJ2-7, with D possibly being TRBD2 (6 bases). Germline CDR1 and CDR2: SEHNR and FQNEAQ (reference sequence). V was clipped by 0 bases and J by 4 bases, with 10 bases between them. The CDR3 is 14 amino acids. The CDR3 nucleotides are TGTGCCAGCAGCTTAGCGCTACGGGGGTACGAGCAGTACCTC. Translated: CASSLALRGYEQYL.

The chain carries TRBV10-2 and TRBJ2-1, with 7 bases aligning to TRBD2. CDR3 size: 15 residues. Germline CDR1 WSHSY, CDR2 SAAADI. With V trimmed by 9 bases and J by 4 bases, 12 bases remained unmatched. The CDR3: CASTNVGRGYNEQFF. In DNA, the CDR3 is TGCGCCAGTACGAACGTGGGGCGGGGGTACAATGAGCAGTTCTTC.

As for this clonotype: Sequence at one end of the junction differs from germline and may be a read error. The chain uses TRBV6-5 and TRBJ1-2; D gene ambiguous. Per germline, CDR1 MNHEY and CDR2 SVGAGI. The CDR3 length is 15 residues. This CDR3 reads CTSSYSRGTNYGYTF. DNA for the CDR3: TGTACCAGCAGTTACTCGCGGGGTACTAACTATGGCTACACCTTC.

In its sample, this clonotype was seen many times. The chain employs TRBV11-2 and TRBJ2-3; maybe TRBD1 (6 bases). Germline CDR1 and CDR2: SGHAT and FQNNGV. The length of the CDR3 is 14 residues. Trimming cost V 1 base and J 2 bases, with 7 bases left between them. The CDR3 is CASSLVGATDTQYF. CDR3 DNA: TGTGCCAGCAGCTTAGTGGGGGCCACAGATACGCAGTATTTT.

At least ten counts were recorded for this clonotype. V usage is TRBV7-9 and J usage is TRBJ2-1; 7 bases are a match to TRBD2. The CDR3 is made up of 17 amino acids. V shed 1 base, J shed 0 bases, and the junction held 6 bases outside the gene matches. Germline V gives CDR1 SEHNR, CDR2 FQNEAQ (reference sequence). The CDR3, as DNA: TGTGCCAGCAGCTTAGGTGGGGCGGGAGTCTCCTACAATGAGCAGTTCTTC. This gives the protein CASSLGGAGVSYNEQFF.